A selection of T cell receptor beta chains follows, all from one sample in a study of T cell responses to AZD1222 COVID-19 vaccine. Sequencing was performed with immunoSEQ multiplex PCR; in TCRdb, only in-frame clones are kept and a portion is missing. The data show fewer than 200,000 clones, with about 92% seen just once and roughly 10% held by the top ten. The starting material was peripheral blood, obtained on day 0 of AZD1222 vaccination. These receptors came from an adult in good health. Each CDR3 is given with its conserved first and last residue. D genes are given only for firm matches. The size field is filled for only some rows; it gives once, few, many or a size class.

>NA|TRBV6-6|TRBJ1-1|once
CASGSTATEAFF
TGTGCCAGCGGATCTACCGCGACTGAAGCTTTCTTT
>NA|TRBV24-1|TRBJ1-2|NA
CATPQAGGQSYGYTF
TGTGCCACCCCCCAGGCCGGGGGGCAGTCCTATGGCTACACCTTC
>NA|TRBV28|TRBJ1-5|NA
CASSSKTLTPGGAYQPQHF
TGTGCCAGCAGTTCGAAAACCCTGACCCCGGGGGGCGCGTATCAGCCCCAGCATTTT
>TRBD2|TRBV19|TRBJ2-1|once
CATDGGARGYNEQFF
TGTGCCACCGACGGGGGGGCGCGCGGATACAATGAGCAGTTCTTC
>TRBD1|TRBV7-2|TRBJ1-2|NA
CASSALGGANGYTF
TGTGCCAGCAGCGCCTTAGGGGGCGCGAACGGCTACACCTTC
>TRBD1|TRBV5-5|TRBJ2-7|NA
CASSLRSGQAVNEQYF
TGTGCCAGCAGCTTGAGGTCAGGACAGGCCGTTAACGAGCAGTACTTC
>TRBD1|TRBV11-3|TRBJ2-7|NA
CASSLGCGQGVERDYEQYF
TGTGCCAGCAGCTTAGGGTGCGGACAGGGGGTGGAGAGGGATTACGAGCAGTACTTC
>NA|TRBV11-2|TRBJ2-1|NA
CASSLDSERWVAYNEQFF
TGTGCCAGCAGCTTAGACAGCGAACGTTGGGTCGCCTACAATGAGCAGTTCTTC
>NA|TRBV3-1/TRBV3-2|TRBJ2-3|NA
CASSQVWGVSTDTQYF
TGTGCCAGCAGCCAAGTTTGGGGGGTTAGCACAGATACGCAGTATTTT
>NA|TRBV29-1|TRBJ1-1|NA
CSAHDLNTEAFF
TGCAGCGCCCACGACCTGAACACTGAAGCTTTCTTT
>NA|TRBV18|TRBJ2-5|NA
CASSPQAGAETQYF
TGTGCCAGCTCACCACAGGCAGGAGCAGAGACCCAGTACTTC
>NA|TRBV4-1|TRBJ2-5|NA
CASSPLVRGETQYF
TGCGCCAGCAGCCCCCTGGTGAGGGGAGAGACCCAGTACTTC
>TRBD1|TRBV10-1|TRBJ1-5|few
CASSESTGRVGTGALIKPQHF
TGCGCCAGCAGTGAGTCGACGGGGCGGGTAGGGACAGGGGCATTGATTAAGCCCCAGCATTTT
>TRBD1|TRBV2|TRBJ1-2|NA
CASSESGTGRSGYTF
TGTGCCAGCAGTGAAAGTGGGACAGGGAGAAGTGGCTACACCTTC
>NA|TRBV9|TRBJ2-7|NA
CASSVTGSDYEQYF
TGTGCCAGCAGCGTAACAGGTTCGGACTACGAGCAGTACTTC
>TRBD1|TRBV19|TRBJ1-1|NA
CASTAGGRGNTEAFF
TGTGCCAGTACGGCAGGGGGCCGGGGGAACACTGAAGCTTTCTTT
>TRBD1|TRBV27|TRBJ1-5|NA
CASSSSIGQGDQPQHF
TGTGCCAGCAGTTCCTCAATCGGACAGGGGGATCAGCCCCAGCATTTT
>NA|TRBV5-6|TRBJ2-1|NA
CASSSAPYGIFYNEQFF
TGTGCCAGCAGCTCGGCCCCCTACGGGATCTTCTACAATGAGCAGTTCTTC
>NA|TRBV6-1|TRBJ1-2|NA
CASSEDKGGGYGYTF
TGTGCCAGCAGTGAGGACAAGGGGGGCGGCTATGGCTACACCTTC
>NA|TRBV3-1/TRBV3-2|TRBJ1-6|NA
CASKNGLGTLHF
TGTGCCAGCAAGAACGGCCTTGGGACCCTCCACTTT
>NA|TRBV6-2/TRBV6-3|TRBJ1-5|NA
CASSSGRAGQPQHF
TGTGCCAGCAGTTCAGGAAGGGCTGGACAGCCCCAGCATTTT
>NA|TRBV28|TRBJ2-2|NA
CASSVPGPLAGELFF
TGTGCCAGCAGTGTCCCGGGACCTCTGGCCGGGGAGCTGTTTTTT
>NA|TRBV21-1|TRBJ2-6|NA
CASSKGLPGGPGANVLTF
TGTGCCAGCAGCAAAGGGCTGCCAGGGGGGCCTGGGGCCAACGTCCTGACTTTC
>NA|TRBV27|TRBJ1-4|NA
CATRRGQRYEKLFF
TGTGCCACCAGGAGGGGACAACGATATGAAAAACTGTTTTTT
>NA|TRBV19|TRBJ2-1|NA
CASSISGLTYNEQFF
TGTGCCAGTAGTATTTCCGGACTTACCTACAATGAGCAGTTCTTC
>TRBD1|TRBV3-1/TRBV3-2|TRBJ2-5|NA
CASSLNATRGSQETQYF
TGTGCCAGCAGTCTTAACGCCACCAGGGGGAGTCAAGAGACCCAGTACTTC
>NA|TRBV18|TRBJ1-1|NA
CASSPAATDEAFF
TGTGCCAGCTCACCAGCGGCGACAGATGAAGCTTTCTTT
>NA|TRBV27|TRBJ2-3|NA
CASSLRGQSTDTQYF
TGTGCCAGCAGTTTACGGGGGCAGAGCACAGATACGCAGTATTTT
>NA|TRBV19|TRBJ1-5|NA
CASSGLGTHSNQPQHF
TGTGCCAGTAGCGGGCTGGGGACACATAGCAATCAGCCCCAGCATTTT
>NA|TRBV19|TRBJ1-5|NA
CASSNGPMGGFANQPQHF
TGTGCCAGTAGTAACGGCCCTATGGGGGGCTTTGCCAATCAGCCCCAGCATTTT
>TRBD1|TRBV5-8|TRBJ1-2|NA
CASSRASTGDGYTF
TGTGCCAGCAGCCGCGCGTCGACAGGGGATGGCTACACCTTC
>NA|TRBV5-4|TRBJ1-4|NA
CASSPYSPGNEKLFF
TGTGCCAGCAGCCCCTATTCACCGGGGAATGAAAAACTGTTTTTT
>NA|TRBV2|TRBJ2-5|NA
CASRGSTETQYF
TGTGCCAGCAGAGGGAGTACAGAGACCCAGTACTTC
>NA|TRBV6-5|TRBJ2-4|once
CASSYSRGLAKNIQYF
TGTGCCAGCAGTTACTCGAGAGGGCTAGCCAAAAACATTCAGTACTTC
>NA|TRBV19|TRBJ1-1|NA
CASSNGARTEAFF
TGTGCCAGTAGTAATGGGGCCCGCACTGAAGCTTTCTTT
>NA|TRBV19|TRBJ2-7|NA
CASSSMTPSYEQYF
TGTGCCAGTAGTTCCATGACACCCTCCTACGAGCAGTACTTC
>NA|TRBV13|TRBJ2-1|once
CASSLSRVEQFF
TGTGCCAGCAGCTTATCTCGGGTTGAGCAGTTCTTC
>NA|TRBV20-1|TRBJ2-5|NA
CSALVETQYF
TGCAGTGCTCTAGTTGAGACCCAGTACTTC